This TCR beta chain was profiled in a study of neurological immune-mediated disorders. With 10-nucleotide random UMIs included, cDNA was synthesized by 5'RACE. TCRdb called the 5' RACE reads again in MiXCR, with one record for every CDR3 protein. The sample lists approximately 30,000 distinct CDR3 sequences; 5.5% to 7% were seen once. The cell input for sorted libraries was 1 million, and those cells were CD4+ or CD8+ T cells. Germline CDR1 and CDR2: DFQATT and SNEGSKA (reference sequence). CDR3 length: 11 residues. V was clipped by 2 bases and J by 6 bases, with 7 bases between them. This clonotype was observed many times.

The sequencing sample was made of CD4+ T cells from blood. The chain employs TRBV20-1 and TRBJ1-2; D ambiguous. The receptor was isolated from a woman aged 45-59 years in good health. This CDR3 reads CSARIKDGYTF. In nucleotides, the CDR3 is TGCAGTGCTAGAATTAAGGATGGCTACACCTTC.